These 22 T cell receptor beta chains share one sample of origin, sequenced in a study of beta chain features in type 1 diabetes. TCRB transcripts that were expressed got sequenced, as all of the isolated RNA had been reverse transcribed. Profiled with immunoSEQ multiplex PCR; TCRdb holds only in-frame clones, not every one. The sample lists a few hundred thousand clones, about 10% seen once, with just over 0.015% in the top ten. Sequenced material: naive CD4+ T cells from blood. Every receptor here comes from a woman aged 30 to 39 in good health.

This clone came up a few times. The V and J genes are TRBV4-2 and TRBJ2-5, with D tentatively TRBD1 (6 bases). Germline V gene data show CDR1 as LGHNA and CDR2 as YNFKEQ. The ends were cut back, 1 base at V and 1 base at J, with 13 bases in the middle. This CDR3 is built from 16 residues. The CDR3 sequence is CASSQGTARLQETQYF. The CDR3 coding sequence is TGTGCCAGCAGCCAAGGGACAGCAAGACTCCAAGAGACCCAGTACTTC.

The CDR3 nucleotides are TGTGCCAGCTCACCCTTTACAGTATCGAGCACTGAAGCTTTCTTT. As protein: CASSPFTVSSTEAFF. V usage is TRBV18 and J usage is TRBJ1-1; no clear D gene. V dropped 3 bases and J dropped 4 bases, with 15 bases sitting between them. From germline, CDR1 is KGHSH and CDR2 LQKENI. The CDR3 length is 15 residues.

A few counts support this clone. Distinct nucleotide sequences in the sample also encode this CDR3. This chain links TRBV9 with TRBJ2-2; 8 positions match TRBD2. Germline CDR1 reads SGDLS; CDR2 reads YYNGEE. V lost 1 base and J lost 1; bases outside the gene matches: 0. The CDR3 is made up of 15 amino acids. CDR3 sequence reads: CASSVTSGNTGELFF. The CDR3 DNA sequence: TGTGCCAGCAGCGTAACTAGCGGGAACACCGGGGAGCTGTTTTTT.

This clone was seen a few times. The chain uses TRBV4-3 and TRBJ1-4; tentatively, D is TRBD1 (5 bases). This CDR3 is built from 15 residues. Trimming took 1 base from V and 7 from J, leaving 13 bases between them. Germline loops: CDR1 LGHNA, CDR2 YSLEER. CDR3 nucleotide sequence: TGCGCCAGCAGCCAAGGAAGGGGTTGGGGTGAAAAACTGTTTTTT. Protein sequence: CASSQGRGWGEKLFF.

The rearrangement links TRBV12-5 to TRBJ1-2, with D unresolved. V was trimmed by 2 bases and J by 3 bases, leaving 16 bases between them. The CDR3 is made up of 16 amino acids. Germline V CDR1 and CDR2: LGHNT, FRNRAP. The DNA of the CDR3 is TGTGCTAGTGGTTTGCCCCGACTAGGAGGTGACTATGGCTACACCTTC. Translating it yields CASGLPRLGGDYGYTF.

V is TRBV28 and J is TRBJ2-7; 7 bases are a match to TRBD1. The germline V gene encodes CDR1 MDHEN and CDR2 SYDVKM. CDR3 size: 15 residues. With V trimmed by 5 bases and J by 0 bases, 7 bases remained unmatched. CDR3 sequence reads: CASSHGQASSYEQYF. As DNA, the CDR3 is TGTGCCAGCAGTCACGGACAGGCGAGCTCCTACGAGCAGTACTTC.

V is TRBV5-4 and J is TRBJ2-7; 7 bases line up with TRBD1. Trimming at V came to 4 bases and at J to 3 bases, leaving 4 bases not matched to a gene. This CDR3 is 13 amino acids long. The germline V gene encodes CDR1 SGHNT and CDR2 YYREEE (reference sequence). The CDR3: CASSLDRVYEQYF. In DNA, the CDR3 is TGTGCCAGCAGCCTTGACAGGGTCTACGAGCAGTACTTC.

This clone was detected a few times. The genes are TRBV30 and TRBJ2-7, with TRBD1 matching 8 bases. V lost 3 bases and J lost 8; bases outside the gene matches: 3. Germline-derived CDR1 and CDR2 are GTSNPN and SVGIG (reference sequence). The CDR3 runs 11 residues. The CDR3 DNA reads as TGTGCCTGGAGCGGACAGGGAAAGCAGTACTTC. This gives the protein CAWSGQGKQYF.

This chain links TRBV30 with TRBJ2-1; D perhaps matches TRBD2 (5 bases). Trimming removed 3 bases at V and 5 bases at J, with 11 bases between. Germline values: CDR1 GTSNPN, CDR2 SVGIG (reference sequence). The CDR3 is made up of 13 amino acids. CDR3 residues: CAWSVGLHNEQFF. The CDR3 coding sequence is TGTGCCTGGAGCGTTGGACTCCACAATGAGCAGTTCTTC.

The rearrangement links TRBV5-1 to TRBJ2-7, with D perhaps matching TRBD1 (5 bases). With 4 bases removed from V and 0 bases from J, the gap between germline ends came to 8 bases. Germline V gives CDR1 SGHRS, CDR2 YFSETQ. The CDR3 spans 13 residues. CDR3 nucleotide sequence: TGCGCCAGCAGCGTAGGGGTCTCCTACGAGCAGTACTTC. The encoded protein is CASSVGVSYEQYF.

The chain carries TRBV28 and TRBJ2-5; D ambiguous. This CDR3 is 15 amino acids long. V lost 8 bases and J 0 bases, leaving 16 bases between the germline ends. Germline CDR1 is MDHEN and CDR2 is SYDVKM. In DNA form, the CDR3 reads TGTGCCAGCCTTCCTGTTCCTAGGAACCAAGAGACCCAGTACTTC. The encoded protein is CASLPVPRNQETQYF.

This clone was counted between two and nine times. The chain has TRBV10-2 and TRBJ1-1; no clear D gene. Germline V gene sequence: CDR1 WSHSY, CDR2 SAAADI. The CDR3 sequence is 13 residues long. With 6 bases removed from V and 1 base from J, the gap between germline ends came to 9 bases. This chain's CDR3 is CASSARGNTEAFF. In nucleotides, the CDR3 is TGCGCCAGCAGCGCCCGGGGGAACACTGAAGCTTTCTTT.

This clone came up a few times. CDR3 region: CASSPLPGGKTDTQYF. CDR3 coding DNA: TGTGCCAGCTCACCTCTTCCCGGCGGGAAGACAGATACGCAGTATTTT. The rearrangement links TRBV18 to TRBJ2-3, with D possibly being TRBD2 (6 bases). Germline loops: CDR1 KGHSH, CDR2 LQKENI. V was shortened by 3 bases and J by 3 bases, with 16 bases between the two germline ends. The CDR3 runs 16 residues. Full variable domain (rest looked up from reference TRBV18 and TRBJ2-3): NAGVMQNPRHLVRRRGQEARLRCSPMKGHSHVYWYRQLPEEGLKFMVYLQKENIIDESGMPKERFSAEFPKEGPSILRIQQVVRGDSAAYFCASSPLPGGKTDTQYFGPGTRLTVL.

The chain is built from TRBV19 and TRBJ1-2; maybe TRBD1 (5 bases). V lost 9 bases and J 8 bases, leaving 19 bases between the germline ends. The length of the CDR3 is 13 residues. CDR1 is LNHDA, CDR2 SQIVND, per germline (reference sequence). Here the CDR3 reads CASSQVEEEGYTF. CDR3 in DNA: TGTGCCAGCTCACAGGTAGAAGAGGAGGGCTACACCTTC. Together with reference TRBV19 and TRBJ1-2, the CDR3 gives the full variable domain: DGGITQSPKYLFRKEGQNVTLSCEQNLNHDAMYWYRQDPGQGLRLIYYSQIVNDFQKGDIAEGYSVSREKKESFPLTVTSAQKNPTAFYLCASSQVEEEGYTFGSGTRLTVV.

This clone came up a few times. The chain employs TRBV10-3 and TRBJ1-1; D is ambiguous. CDR3 length: 15 residues. CDR1 and CDR2 (germline): ENHRY, SYGVKD. Trimming removed 0 bases from V and 4 bases from J, with 12 bases in between. CDR3 nucleotide sequence: TGTGCCATCAGTGAGTCCGAGGGTTTGGGCACTGAAGCTTTCTTT. It specifies CAISESEGLGTEAFF.

This clone was observed a handful of times. The genes are TRBV5-6 and TRBJ2-1; 7 bases agree with TRBD2. Trimming cost V 1 base and J 0 bases; bases outside gene matches: 1. Germline V CDR1 and CDR2: SGHDT, YYEEEE. The CDR3 length is 15 residues. The CDR3 loop reads CASSLSGTSYNEQFF. Here the CDR3 DNA reads TGTGCCAGCAGCTTGAGCGGGACCTCCTACAATGAGCAGTTCTTC. Full variable domain (rest looked up from reference TRBV5-6 and TRBJ2-1): DAGVTQSPTHLIKTRGQQVTLRCSPKSGHDTVSWYQQALGQGPQFIFQYYEEEERQRGNFPDRFSGHQFPNYSSELNVNALLLGDSALYLCASSLSGTSYNEQFFGPGTRLTVL.

The CDR3 is CASSRTAGLEETQYF. CDR3 in DNA: TGTGCCAGCAGTCGAACCGCAGGGCTGGAGGAGACCCAGTACTTC. This sequence joins TRBV28 and TRBJ2-5, with a possible D match to TRBD1 (5 bases). Trimming took off 5 bases at V and 5 bases at J, with 18 bases between the two ends. The CDR3 loop spans 15 amino acids. CDR1 MDHEN and CDR2 SYDVKM come from the germline V gene.

DNA of the CDR3: TGTGCCAGCAGCTTAGCAGGGGGTCAAGAGACCCAGTACTTC. It translates to CASSLAGGQETQYF. This chain links TRBV11-3 with TRBJ2-5, with 7 bases identical to TRBD1. Germline-derived CDR1 and CDR2 are SGHNT and YENEEA. V dropped 1 base and J dropped 2; count of bases not matched to a gene: 1. This CDR3 has 14 amino acids.

This clone was seen only a few times. V is TRBV30 and J is TRBJ2-4, with 7 bases identical to TRBD2. V dropped 4 bases and J dropped 1; count of bases not matched to a gene: 7. This CDR3 is built from 15 residues. Per the germline V gene, CDR1 is GTSNPN and CDR2 is SVGIG (reference sequence). DNA for the CDR3: TGTGCCTGGACTGGGCGGGAGCGTGCCAAAAACATTCAGTACTTC. Translating gives CAWTGRERAKNIQYF.

This clone occurred a few times. The CDR3 here is CASSQAVRDTEAFF. Here the CDR3 DNA reads TGTGCCAGCAGCCAGGCCGTGAGGGACACTGAAGCTTTCTTT. The rearrangement uses TRBV11-1 and TRBJ1-1, with D unclear. V lost 5 bases to trimming and J lost 3 bases, with 13 bases between them. The germline gives CDR1 SGHAT, CDR2 FQDESV (reference sequence). The CDR3 contains 14 residues.

The V call is TRBV19, the J call TRBJ1-1, with TRBD1 matching over 8 bases. The CDR3 loop spans 16 amino acids. V was pared by 4 bases and J by 0 bases, with 7 bases of the junction left unmatched. Germline V gene lookup returns CDR1 LNHDA and CDR2 SQIVND (reference sequence). CDR3 DNA: TGTGCCAGTAGTACCGGGACAGGATTCATGAACACTGAAGCTTTCTTT. This encodes CASSTGTGFMNTEAFF.

A few counts support this clone. The J gene is TRBJ2-6, the V gene TRBV14; TRBD1 might be the D (6 bases). This CDR3 spans 20 amino acids. CDR1 SGHDN and CDR2 FVKESK come from the germline V gene. V was cut by 0 bases and J by 0 bases, with 18 bases left in between. CDR3 in amino acids: CASSQDLLQGNFSGANVLTF. CDR3 coding DNA: TGTGCCAGCAGCCAAGATCTTTTACAGGGTAACTTCTCTGGGGCCAACGTCCTGACTTTC.